Listed below are T cell receptor beta chains from one sample, sequenced in a study of cytomegalovirus exposure and HLA in healthy donors. Sequenced by immunoSEQ multiplex PCR; TCRdb stores in-frame clones only, minus some. Among under 150,000 clones, about 77% were seen once, and the ten largest hold 1.2% to 1.5%. Sequencing used PBMCs. Every receptor here comes from a woman aged 40-49 years in good health and CMV-seronegative. The CDR3 runs from the conserved cysteine through the conserved F or W. D genes are given only for firm matches. The size of a clone is reported for some rows only, either as once, few or many, or as a class for expanded clones.

NA | NA | TRBJ1-1 | TRBV28 | CASSSGGSMLEAFF | TGTGCCAGCAGTTCTGGGGGCTCCATGCTCGAAGCTTTCTTT
NA | NA | TRBJ2-7 | TRBV4-1 | CASSQERQATSYEQYF | TGCGCCAGCAGCCAAGAGCGACAGGCTACCTCCTACGAGCAGTACTTC
TRBD1 | once | TRBJ2-5 | TRBV5-6 | CASSFVGEGQGWETQYF | TGTGCCAGCAGCTTTGTGGGGGAGGGACAGGGCTGGGAGACCCAGTACTTC
NA | NA | TRBJ1-1 | TRBV5-4 | CASSLARGMNTEAFF | TGTGCCAGCAGCTTGGCCAGGGGTATGAACACTGAAGCTTTCTTT
TRBD1 | NA | TRBJ2-7 | TRBV18 | CASSLWGTGGSEQYF | TGTGCCAGCTCACTATGGGGGACAGGAGGGAGCGAGCAGTACTTC
TRBD1 | few | TRBJ2-7 | TRBV11-2 | CASSNDRAAYEQYF | TGTGCCAGCAGCAACGACAGGGCGGCCTACGAGCAGTACTTC
NA | NA | TRBJ1-3 | TRBV11-2 | CASSLIAQGGNTIYF | TGTGCCAGCAGCTTAATTGCCCAGGGCGGAAACACCATATATTTT
NA | NA | TRBJ1-4 | TRBV19 | CASSETVNNEKLFF | TGTGCCAGTAGCGAGACAGTCAATAATGAAAAACTGTTTTTT
TRBD2 | NA | TRBJ2-7 | TRBV27 | CASSSSPGLAGTYEQYF | TGTGCCAGCAGTTCCAGCCCCGGACTAGCGGGGACCTACGAGCAGTACTTC
NA | NA | TRBJ2-7 | TRBV7-9 | CASSPPRVYEQYF | TGTGCCAGCAGCCCCCCCCGCGTCTACGAGCAGTACTTC
TRBD1 | NA | TRBJ1-1 | TRBV29-1 | CSAPRTGGVSTEAFF | TGCAGCGCACCAAGGACAGGGGGTGTGAGCACTGAAGCTTTCTTT
NA | NA | TRBJ2-6 | TRBV29-1 | CSVGLGANVLTF | TGCAGCGTTGGACTTGGGGCCAACGTCCTGACTTTC
NA | NA | TRBJ1-2 | TRBV30 | CAWSVLLPANYGYTF | TGCGCCTGGAGTGTACTCCTCCCCGCTAACTATGGCTACACCTTC
NA | NA | TRBJ1-1 | TRBV18 | CASSRTDSLNTEAFF | TGTGCCAGCTCACGAACGGACAGCTTGAACACTGAAGCTTTCTTT
NA | NA | TRBJ1-5 | TRBV5-6 | CASSLRSGLNQPQHF | TGTGCCAGCAGCTTACGTTCGGGTCTAAATCAGCCCCAGCATTTT
NA | NA | TRBJ2-5 | TRBV20-1 | CSARESEEQYF | TGCAGTGCTAGAGAGTCCGAGGAGCAGTACTTC
NA | NA | TRBJ1-2 | TRBV19 | CASSIVGAYGYTF | TGTGCCAGTAGTATAGTAGGGGCGTATGGCTACACCTTC
NA | NA | TRBJ1-2 | TRBV10-3 | CAIRSRQDYGYTF | TGTGCCATCAGAAGTAGACAGGACTATGGCTACACCTTC
TRBD2 | NA | TRBJ2-7 | TRBV9 | CASSPRASGYEQYF | TGTGCCAGCAGCCCCCGGGCTAGCGGGTACGAGCAGTACTTC
TRBD1 | NA | TRBJ1-1 | TRBV4-1 | CASSHGTASMNTEAFF | TGCGCCAGCAGCCACGGGACAGCAAGCATGAACACTGAAGCTTTCTTT
NA | NA | TRBJ1-3 | TRBV30 | CAWSGGGANSGNTIYF | TGTGCCTGGAGTGGAGGGGGGGCCAACTCTGGAAACACCATATATTTT
TRBD1 | NA | TRBJ1-1 | TRBV7-9 | CASSFASPGQAMAFF | TGTGCCAGCAGTTTTGCTTCCCCGGGACAGGCAATGGCTTTCTTT
TRBD2 | once | TRBJ2-2 | TRBV18 | CASSPPSGGLNTGELFF | TGTGCCAGCTCACCACCTAGCGGGGGCCTGAACACCGGGGAGCTGTTTTTT
NA | once | TRBJ1-6 | TRBV4-2 | CASSHQGRGSYNSPLHF | TGTGCCAGCAGCCACCAGGGGAGGGGGTCCTATAATTCACCCCTCCACTTT
NA | NA | TRBJ1-2 | TRBV19 | CASSIYRVDRPNYGYTF | TGTGCCAGTAGTATTTACAGGGTAGACCGCCCTAACTATGGCTACACCTTC
NA | NA | TRBJ1-1 | TRBV28 | CASTNQMNTEAFF | TGTGCCAGCACGAATCAGATGAACACTGAAGCTTTCTTT
NA | few | TRBJ2-5 | TRBV5-1 | CASSLEGGKETQYF | TGCGCCAGCAGCTTGGAAGGGGGAAAAGAGACCCAGTACTTC